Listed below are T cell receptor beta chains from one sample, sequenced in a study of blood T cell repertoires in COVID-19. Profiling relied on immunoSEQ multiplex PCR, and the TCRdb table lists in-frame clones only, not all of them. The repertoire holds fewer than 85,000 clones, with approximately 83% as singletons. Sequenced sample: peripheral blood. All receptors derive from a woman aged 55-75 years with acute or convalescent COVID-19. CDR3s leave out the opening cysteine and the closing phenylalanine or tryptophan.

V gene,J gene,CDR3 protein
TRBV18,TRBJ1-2,ASSPPGKGYGYT
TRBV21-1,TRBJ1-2,ASSKGGDSNYGYT
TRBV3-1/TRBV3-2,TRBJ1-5,ASSLFMGGAGQPQH
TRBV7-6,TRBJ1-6,ASSLGLGSLGHSPLH
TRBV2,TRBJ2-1,ASSEFGEQF
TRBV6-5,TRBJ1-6,ASRGEGDSPLH
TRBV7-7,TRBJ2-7,ASSLGTGGSGEQY
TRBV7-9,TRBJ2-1,ASSFGLAGAHNEQF
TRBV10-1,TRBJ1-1,ASSRSNTEAF
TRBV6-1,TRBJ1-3,ASSEETASGNTIY
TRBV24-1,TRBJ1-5,ATSDPVQADQPQH
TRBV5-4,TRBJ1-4,ASSLEATNEKLF
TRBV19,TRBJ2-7,ASSVGTNTYEQY
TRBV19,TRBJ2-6,ASSIIGGTGANVLT
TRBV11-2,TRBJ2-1,ASSLDRGHEQF
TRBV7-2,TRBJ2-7,ASRKTGNYEQY
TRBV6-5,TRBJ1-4,ASTTDRVGEKLF
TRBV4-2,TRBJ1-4,ASSQRQGADEKLF
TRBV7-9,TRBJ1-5,ASSLAMGVDSNQPQH
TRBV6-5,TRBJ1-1,ASSLGQGTEAF
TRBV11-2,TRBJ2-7,ASSLTQLPEQY
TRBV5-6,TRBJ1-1,ASSFLRRYTEAF
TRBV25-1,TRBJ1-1,ASRQTGRNTEAF
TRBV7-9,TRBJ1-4,ASSSWATTNEKLF
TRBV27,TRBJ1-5,ASSLRGAGARNQPQH
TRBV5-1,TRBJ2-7,ASSSDRGLSYEQY
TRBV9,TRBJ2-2,ASSPLGGVGGELF
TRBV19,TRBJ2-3,ASSISGLPPDTQY
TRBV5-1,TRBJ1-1,ASSLRGPGNTEAF
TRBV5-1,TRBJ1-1,ASSPGGAEGHTEAF
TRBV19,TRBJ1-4,ASSPVYSNEKLF
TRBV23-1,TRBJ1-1,ASSPTGQWNTEAF
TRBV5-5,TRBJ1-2,ASSLVVLGQGALGGYT
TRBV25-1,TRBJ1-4,ASSESRQGEEKLF
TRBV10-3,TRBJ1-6,AIGTGNSPLH
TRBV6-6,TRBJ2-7,ASTIGQGFEQY
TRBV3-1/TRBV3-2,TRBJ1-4,ASAGVEKLF
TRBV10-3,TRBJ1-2,AISYEGYQGGYT
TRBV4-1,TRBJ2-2,ASRRVNGGNTGELF
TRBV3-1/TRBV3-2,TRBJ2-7,ASSHLAYEQY
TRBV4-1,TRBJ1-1,ASSLGSGSTEAF
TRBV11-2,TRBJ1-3,ASSWDSGNTIY
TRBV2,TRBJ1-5,ASSGQGLGNQPQH
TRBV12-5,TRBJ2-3,ASGLPPPADTQY
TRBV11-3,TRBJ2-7,ASSLDTGFIGQAHSYEQY